The 25 T cell receptor beta chains presented below share a single source sample, sequenced in a study of blood T cells in healthy people across ages (dated by TCRdb to between 2015 and 2016). The method behind the library was 5' RACE. The sequencer was an Illumina HiSeq 2500. A second roughly 6 to 12 cycle PCR used a sample-barcoded 5' primer and a J-beta primer mix. In-frame beta chains were kept once TCRdb had trimmed the public reads at Q25 with fastp and called clones with MiXCR. For every CDR3 protein sequence, its rows merge into one entry that carries the most common genes and DNA. The sample contains roughly 1.6 million distinct CDR3 sequences, roughly 30% of them found a single time. Approximately 10% of the sample belongs to the ten largest clones. Sequenced sample: blood. These receptors were obtained from a woman aged 30 to 39 in good health.

There are a few counts of this clonotype. CDR3 sequence reads: CASIRGANEQFF. Written as DNA, the CDR3 is TGTGCCAGCATCCGGGGGGCGAATGAGCAGTTCTTC. V and J are TRBV5-5 and TRBJ2-1; tentative D call: TRBD2 (7 bases). CDR1 and CDR2 from the germline V gene are SGHKS and YYEKEE (reference sequence). With 6 bases removed from V and 7 bases from J, the gap between germline ends came to 11 bases. CDR3 length equals 12 residues.

The chain recombines TRBV29-1 with TRBJ1-2, with D possibly matching TRBD1 (5 bases). V was pared by 8 bases and J by 2 bases, with 18 bases between. Germline assignment: CDR1 SQVTM and CDR2 ANQGSEA. This CDR3 is built from 14 residues. CDR3: CSPVDGGVNYGYTF. CDR3 in DNA: TGCAGCCCTGTTGATGGGGGGGTGAACTATGGCTACACCTTC.

The chain has TRBV11-2 and TRBJ2-5, with TRBD2 matching over 11 bases. With V trimmed by 2 bases and J by 7 bases, 21 bases remained unmatched. CDR3 length: 20 residues. Germline assignment: CDR1 SGHAT and CDR2 FQNNGV. CDR3 sequence: CASSLPLKGLAASSGGTQYF. The CDR3 region has the DNA TGTGCCAGCAGCTTACCCCTAAAGGGACTAGCGGCTTCATCCGGGGGGACCCAGTACTTC.

The J gene is TRBJ2-5, the V gene TRBV2; 10 positions match TRBD2. The CDR3 is 19 residues long. Germline assignment: CDR1 SNHLY and CDR2 FYNNEI. The trim removed 2 bases at V and 11 bases at J, leaving 23 bases unmatched. CDR3: CASSERPAGGGDEGDEQYF. The CDR3 nucleotides are TGTGCCAGCAGTGAACGTCCAGCGGGAGGGGGGGATGAAGGCGATGAGCAGTACTTC.

The chain carries TRBV12-3 or TRBV12-4 and TRBJ1-2; no clear D gene. V dropped 5 bases and J dropped 6 bases, with 13 bases sitting between them. The CDR3 loop spans 13 amino acids. The CDR3: CASSLREVDGYTF. In DNA, the CDR3 is TGTGCCAGCAGTCTCCGGGAGGTGGATGGCTACACCTTC.

The chain joins TRBV2 to TRBJ2-5, with D uncertain. Germline V CDR1 and CDR2: SNHLY, FYNNEI. V lost 6 bases to trimming and J lost 7 bases, with 15 bases between them. This CDR3 contains 13 residues. The CDR3 loop reads CASSPNSVGTQYF. In DNA form, the CDR3 reads TGTGCCAGCAGCCCAAACAGCGTTGGGACCCAGTACTTC.

This clonotype was seen more than once but under ten times. The V and J genes are TRBV6-1 and TRBJ2-3; 7 positions agree with TRBD2. Per the germline V gene, CDR1 is MNHNS and CDR2 is SASEGT. The CDR3 is 15 amino acids. The trim removed 4 bases at V and 4 bases at J, leaving 8 bases unmatched. The CDR3 bases are TGTGCCAGCAGTGTACCTGCGGGAGTTGCAGATACGCAGTATTTT. As protein: CASSVPAGVADTQYF.

This chain connects TRBV3-1 to TRBJ2-7, with 11 nucleotides matching TRBD1. Losses at the gene ends were 3 bases for V and 12 bases for J; bases not matched to a gene: 28. This CDR3 region has 20 residues. Germline CDR1 LGHDT, CDR2 YNNKEL (reference sequence). CDR3 in DNA: TGTGCCAGCAGCCACCGGGACAGGGGGGCCGGGGGGACTAGGAAAGCCAAGCGGTACTTC. This encodes CASSHRDRGAGGTRKAKRYF.

The sample holds a few counts of this clonotype. The V gene is TRBV5-5, the J gene TRBJ2-5; 9 bases fit TRBD2. Trimming at V came to 4 bases and at J to 5 bases, leaving 12 bases not matched to a gene. The CDR3 runs to 16 residues. Germline V lookup: CDR1 SGHKS, CDR2 YYEKEE (reference sequence). The chain's CDR3 is CASSPDRREGLETQYF. In DNA form, the CDR3 reads TGTGCCAGCAGCCCGGATCGGCGGGAGGGCCTGGAGACCCAGTACTTC.

Regarding this clonotype: A much larger clonotype is one base distant, so this may be a read error. The rearrangement links TRBV12-3 or TRBV12-4 to TRBJ2-7; 9 bases are a match to TRBD1. Germline trimming cut 5 bases from V and 7 bases from J; bases unmatched to any gene: 12. The length of the CDR3 is 15 residues. The CDR3 region is CASSPRQGVYNEQYF. DNA for the CDR3: TGTGCCAGCAGTCCCCGACAGGGGGTTTACAATGAGCAGTACTTC.

This clonotype appeared a few times. V gene TRBV5-4 combines with J gene TRBJ2-7, with 8 nucleotides matching TRBD2. This CDR3 is 15 amino acids long. V was clipped by 2 bases and J by 2 bases; unmatched bases: 6. Germline CDR1 reads SGHNT; CDR2 reads YYREEE (reference sequence). The CDR3 spells CASSFTSGGTYEQYF. The CDR3 DNA is TGTGCCAGCAGCTTTACTAGCGGCGGCACCTACGAGCAGTACTTC.

This clonotype appeared a few times. This chain uses TRBV5-1 with TRBJ2-6; D remains ambiguous. The V end lost 2 bases, the J end lost 0 bases, and 12 bases lay between the germline ends. Per the germline V gene, CDR1 is SGHRS and CDR2 is YFSETQ. The CDR3 loop spans 17 amino acids. The chain's CDR3 is CASSFPPGVSGANVLTF. CDR3 nucleotide sequence: TGCGCCAGCAGCTTCCCCCCAGGAGTCTCTGGGGCCAACGTCCTGACTTTC.

This clonotype was recorded only once. This likely comes from a read error, as the CDR3 has no conserved phenylalanine or tryptophan at its end. This chain joins TRBV28 and TRBJ1-2; D possibly corresponds to TRBD1 (5 bases). The V gene's germline CDR1 is MDHEN and CDR2 SYDVKM. V was clipped by 10 bases and J by 6 bases, with 27 bases between them. There are 16 residues in the CDR3. The CDR3: CATRRGFWPDENGYTL. The DNA of the CDR3 is TGTGCCACCCGTAGGGGTTTTTGGCCCGATGAAAATGGCTACACCTTA.

This clonotype came up a few times. V is TRBV3-1 and J is TRBJ2-1; weak D call: TRBD2 (6 bases). Between the trimmed V and J ends, which lost 1 base and 4 bases, there was a span of 14 bases. Germline values: CDR1 LGHDT, CDR2 YNNKEL (reference sequence). CDR3 length: 16 residues. CDR3 sequence (DNA): TGTGCCAGCAGCCAAGGCCCTAGGACTACGTACAATGAGCAGTTCTTC. This sequence encodes CASSQGPRTTYNEQFF.

This clonotype was observed a few times. V and J are TRBV3-1 and TRBJ2-1, with D possibly TRBD2 on 5 matching bases. The CDR3 covers 13 residues. Germline V gene data show CDR1 as LGHDT and CDR2 as YNNKEL (reference sequence). V lost 4 bases, J lost 10 bases, and 14 bases lay in between. CDR3 DNA sequence: TGTGCCAGCAGCCCGAGGAGGATGGGGGAGCAGTTCTTC. Encoded protein: CASSPRRMGEQFF.

This clonotype was found many times. V usage is TRBV29-1 and J usage is TRBJ2-1; 13 nucleotides align to TRBD2. V was clipped by 3 bases and J by 2 bases; unmatched bases: 10. The CDR3 runs 18 residues. Germline V lookup: CDR1 SQVTM, CDR2 ANQGSEA. CDR3 nucleotide sequence: TGCAGCGTTGAGCCTGGACTAGCGGGAGATGGCACCTACAATGAGCAGTTCTTC. It encodes CSVEPGLAGDGTYNEQFF.

The chain recombines TRBV29-1 with TRBJ2-2, with D possibly being TRBD1 or TRBD2 (5 bases each). CDR1 SQVTM and CDR2 ANQGSEA come from the germline V gene. V was clipped by 5 bases and J by 2 bases, with 12 bases between them. The CDR3 runs to 14 residues. This CDR3 is CSVTGTENTGELFF. In DNA, the CDR3 is TGCAGCGTTACCGGGACGGAAAACACCGGGGAGCTGTTTTTT.

A few counts support this clonotype. The chain carries TRBV6-5 and TRBJ2-1; 7 positions match TRBD1. This CDR3 comprises 16 residues. Looked up from germline, CDR1 is MNHEY and CDR2 is SVGAGI. J lost 0 bases, V lost 6 bases, and 8 bases had no gene match. CDR3 loop: CASRPSTGDSYNEQFF. CDR3 bases: TGTGCCAGCAGGCCTTCCACAGGGGACTCCTACAATGAGCAGTTCTTC.

With respect to this clonotype: The junction does not match germline at one end; this may be a read error. This chain uses TRBV27 with TRBJ2-1; 7 bases agree with TRBD2. The better agreement between TRBJ2-7 and the DNA end casts doubt on the J call. CDR1 and CDR2 (germline): MNHEY, SMNVEV (reference sequence). The CDR3 runs 15 residues. CDR3 sequence: CANSSEREGGNEQYF. The CDR3 coding sequence is TGTGCCAACAGTTCCGAAAGGGAGGGAGGCAATGAGCAGTACTTC.

This clonotype was seen repeatedly, ten times or more. The chain couples TRBV5-1 to TRBJ1-2; no clear D gene. Germline CDR1 is SGHRS and CDR2 is YFSETQ. The CDR3 totals 14 residues. V lost 2 bases to trimming and J lost 4 bases, with 12 bases between them. CDR3 DNA: TGCGCCAGCAGCTTTGGGCAGGATACCTATGGCTACACCTTC. It codes for CASSFGQDTYGYTF.

This clonotype appeared many times. This sequence joins TRBV7-9 and TRBJ2-7, with 12 bases lining up with TRBD2. With 5 bases clipped from V and 5 bases from J, the junction kept 7 bases outside the gene matches. The CDR3 is made up of 15 amino acids. The germline V gene has CDR1 SEHNR and CDR2 FQNEAQ (reference sequence). The CDR3 nucleotides read TGTGCCAGCAGCCCCAGACTAGCGGGAGTAGACGAGCAGTACTTC. Protein sequence: CASSPRLAGVDEQYF. Full variable domain (outside the CDR3, taken from reference TRBV7-9 and TRBJ2-7): DTGVSQNPRHKITKRGQNVTFRCDPISEHNRLYWYRQTLGQGPEFLTYFQNEAQLEKSRLLSDRFSAERPKGSFSTLEIQRTEQGDSAMYLCASSPRLAGVDEQYFGPGTRLTVT.

In this sample, this clonotype turned up a few times. V gene TRBV6-1 combines with J gene TRBJ2-5, with TRBD2 matching over 12 bases. Germline CDR1 and CDR2: MNHNS and SASEGT. The V segment lost 7 bases and the J segment 2 bases; nucleotides outside the gene matches: 5. This CDR3 spans 15 amino acids. The DNA for the CDR3 is TGTGCCAGCACCGAAGGACTAGCGGGGCAAGAGACCCAGTACTTC. Amino acids: CASTEGLAGQETQYF.

CDR3: CASRGTTLGTDTQYF. CDR3 nucleotides: TGTGCCAGCAGGGGGACAACGCTAGGCACAGATACGCAGTATTTT. The chain couples TRBV6-1 to TRBJ2-3, with a tentative D call TRBD1 (6 bases). Germline values: CDR1 MNHNS, CDR2 SASEGT. The V end lost 6 bases, the J end lost 1 base, and 14 bases lay between the germline ends. This CDR3 is built from 15 residues.

This clonotype has just a few counts. The gene calls are TRBV28 and TRBJ2-7, with D perhaps TRBD2 (5 bases). The CDR3 has 18 amino acids. Germline values: CDR1 MDHEN, CDR2 SYDVKM. V lost 4 bases and J 3 bases, leaving 25 bases between the germline ends. In DNA, the CDR3 is TGTGCCAGCAGTTCCCCGGGCCTCAAAATAGGAGGACTCTACGAGCAGTACTTC. This codes for CASSSPGLKIGGLYEQYF.

This clonotype was observed a few times. The J gene is TRBJ2-3, the V gene TRBV9; the D gene is possibly TRBD2 (7 bases). This CDR3 comprises 16 residues. Germline V lookup: CDR1 SGDLS, CDR2 YYNGEE. Trimming pared 3 bases from V and 6 bases from J, leaving 20 bases between. CDR3 DNA sequence: TGTGCCAGCAGCGGTGGGATTGGGGGGGCGGGGGATACGCAGTATTTT. Protein sequence: CASSGGIGGAGDTQYF.